This T cell receptor beta chain was obtained from a study of blood T cell repertoires in COVID-19. In the study overall: The cDNA or gDNA used as material had been derived from T cells, B-cell-depleted T cells, or PBMCs.

Germline-derived CDR1 and CDR2 are SGHTA and FQGTGA. V gave up 5 bases and J gave up 4 bases, with 14 bases separating them. The CDR3 covers 15 residues. This clone was picked up a small number of times. Study processing details: Estimates of nucleated cell counts were drawn from the amplification of reference gene primers. Some clones are missing from TCRdb's copy, which holds only in-frame ones; the method was immunoSEQ multiplex PCR. That table supplies the V and J calls and clone size; D and trimming were determined from the DNA. The data show about 140,000 clones, approximately 83% seen once. The gene calls are TRBV7-3 and TRBJ2-2, with a possible D match to TRBD2 (6 bases). The clonotype was recovered from a human donor in a cohort sampled during active COVID-19. Specimen: peripheral blood. CDR3 in DNA: TGTGCCAGCAGCGCTCTCATCGGGGGCACCGGGGAGCTGTTTTTT. Encoded protein: CASSALIGGTGELFF. Full variable domain (rest looked up from reference TRBV7-3 and TRBJ2-2): GAGVSQTPSNKVTEKGKYVELRCDPISGHTALYWYRQSLGQGPEFLIYFQGTGAADDSGLPNDRFFAVRPEGSVSTLKIQRTERGDSAVYLCASSALIGGTGELFFGEGSRLTVL.